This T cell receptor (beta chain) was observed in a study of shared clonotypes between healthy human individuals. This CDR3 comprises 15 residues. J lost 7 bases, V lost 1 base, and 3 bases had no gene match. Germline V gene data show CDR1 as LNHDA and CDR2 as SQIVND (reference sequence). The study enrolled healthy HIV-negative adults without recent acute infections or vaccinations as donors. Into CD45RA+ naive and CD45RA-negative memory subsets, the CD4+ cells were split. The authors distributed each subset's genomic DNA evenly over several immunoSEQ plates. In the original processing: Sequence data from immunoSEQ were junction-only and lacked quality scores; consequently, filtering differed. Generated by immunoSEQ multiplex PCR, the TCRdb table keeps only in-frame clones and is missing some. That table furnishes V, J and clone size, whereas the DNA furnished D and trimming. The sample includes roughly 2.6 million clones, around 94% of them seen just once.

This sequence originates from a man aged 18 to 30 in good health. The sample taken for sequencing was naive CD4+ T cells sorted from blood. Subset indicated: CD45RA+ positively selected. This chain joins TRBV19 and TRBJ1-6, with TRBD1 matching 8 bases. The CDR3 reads CASSIGQGANSPLHF. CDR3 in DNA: TGTGCCAGTAGTATAGGGCAGGGGGCGAATTCACCCCTCCACTTT.